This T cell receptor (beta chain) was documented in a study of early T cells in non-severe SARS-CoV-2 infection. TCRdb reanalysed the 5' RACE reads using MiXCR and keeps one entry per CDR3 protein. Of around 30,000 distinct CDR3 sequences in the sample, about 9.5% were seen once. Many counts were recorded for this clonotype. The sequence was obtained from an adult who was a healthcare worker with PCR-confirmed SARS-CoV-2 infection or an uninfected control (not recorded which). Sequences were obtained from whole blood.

The DNA of the CDR3 is TGTGCCAGCAGCTTGCTAAGCGGGGAGACCCAGTACTTC. Translated, it gives CASSLLSGETQYF. The J gene is TRBJ2-5, the V gene TRBV5-4; the D gene is possibly TRBD2 (6 bases). CDR3 length: 13 residues. The germline V gene encodes CDR1 SGHNT and CDR2 YYREEE (reference sequence). V lost 1 base, J lost 5 bases, and 9 bases lay in between.